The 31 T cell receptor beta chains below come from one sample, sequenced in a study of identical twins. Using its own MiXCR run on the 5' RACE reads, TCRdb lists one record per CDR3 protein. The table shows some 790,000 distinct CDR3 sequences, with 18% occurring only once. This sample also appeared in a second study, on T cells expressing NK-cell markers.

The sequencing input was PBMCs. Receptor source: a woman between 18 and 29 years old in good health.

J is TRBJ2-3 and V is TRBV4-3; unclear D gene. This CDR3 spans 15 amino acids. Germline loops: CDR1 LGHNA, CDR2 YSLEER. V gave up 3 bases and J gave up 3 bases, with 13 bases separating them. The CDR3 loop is CASSHLWAFTDTQYF. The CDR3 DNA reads TGCGCCAGCAGCCACCTTTGGGCATTTACAGATACGCAGTATTTT.

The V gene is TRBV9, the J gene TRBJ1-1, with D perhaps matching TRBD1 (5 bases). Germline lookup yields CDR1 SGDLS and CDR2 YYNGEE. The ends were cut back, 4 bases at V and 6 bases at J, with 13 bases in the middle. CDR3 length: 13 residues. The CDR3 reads CASSLGGEPEAFF. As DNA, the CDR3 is TGTGCCAGCAGCTTGGGGGGGGAGCCTGAAGCTTTCTTT.

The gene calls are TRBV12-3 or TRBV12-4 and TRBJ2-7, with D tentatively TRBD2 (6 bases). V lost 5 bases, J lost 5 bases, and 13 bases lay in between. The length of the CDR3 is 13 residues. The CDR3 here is CASSRLEGNEQYF. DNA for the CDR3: TGTGCCAGCAGTCGGCTGGAGGGGAACGAGCAGTACTTC.

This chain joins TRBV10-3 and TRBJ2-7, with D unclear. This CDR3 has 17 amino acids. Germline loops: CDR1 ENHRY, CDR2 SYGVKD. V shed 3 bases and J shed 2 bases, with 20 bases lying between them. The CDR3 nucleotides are TGTGCCATCAGTGACCCTACGTCATCTTCCCCTACCTACGAGCAGTACTTC. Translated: CAISDPTSSSPTYEQYF.

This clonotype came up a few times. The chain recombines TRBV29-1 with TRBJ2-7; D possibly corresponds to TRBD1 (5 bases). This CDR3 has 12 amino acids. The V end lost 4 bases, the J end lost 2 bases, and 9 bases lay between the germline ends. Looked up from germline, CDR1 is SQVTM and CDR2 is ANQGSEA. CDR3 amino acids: CSVGQYPYEQYF. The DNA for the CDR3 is TGCAGCGTTGGACAGTATCCCTACGAGCAGTACTTC.

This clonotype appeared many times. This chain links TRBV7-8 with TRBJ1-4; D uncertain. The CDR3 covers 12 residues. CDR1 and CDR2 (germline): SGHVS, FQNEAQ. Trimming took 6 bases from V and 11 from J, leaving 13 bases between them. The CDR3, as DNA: TGTGCCAGCAGTCTCACGGCCAGTAAACTGTTTTTT. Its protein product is CASSLTASKLFF.

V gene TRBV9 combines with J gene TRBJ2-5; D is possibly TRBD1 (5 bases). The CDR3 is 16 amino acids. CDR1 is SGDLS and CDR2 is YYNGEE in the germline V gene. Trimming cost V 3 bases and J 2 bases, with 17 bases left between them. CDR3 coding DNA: TGTGCCAGCAGCGCCGAATGGGGCTTCCCTCAAGAGACCCAGTACTTC. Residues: CASSAEWGFPQETQYF.

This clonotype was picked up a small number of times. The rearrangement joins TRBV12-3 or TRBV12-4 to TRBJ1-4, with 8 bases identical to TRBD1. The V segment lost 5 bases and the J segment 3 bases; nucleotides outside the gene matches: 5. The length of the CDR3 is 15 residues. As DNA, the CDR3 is TGTGCCAGCAGTGGGACAGGATCCTCTAATGAAAAACTGTTTTTT. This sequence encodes CASSGTGSSNEKLFF.

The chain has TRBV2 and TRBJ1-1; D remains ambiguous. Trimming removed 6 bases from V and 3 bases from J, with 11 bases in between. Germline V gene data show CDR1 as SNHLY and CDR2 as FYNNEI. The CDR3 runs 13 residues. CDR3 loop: CASRPIRDTEAFF. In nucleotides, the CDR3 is TGTGCCAGCAGACCCATAAGGGACACTGAAGCTTTCTTT.

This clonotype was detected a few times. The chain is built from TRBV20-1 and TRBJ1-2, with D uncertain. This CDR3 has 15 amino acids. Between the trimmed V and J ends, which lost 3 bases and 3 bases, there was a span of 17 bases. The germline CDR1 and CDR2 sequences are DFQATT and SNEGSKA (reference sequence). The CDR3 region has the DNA TGCAGTGCTAGCGGTCGGGCACGGTCGGACTATGGCTACACCTTC. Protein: CSASGRARSDYGYTF.

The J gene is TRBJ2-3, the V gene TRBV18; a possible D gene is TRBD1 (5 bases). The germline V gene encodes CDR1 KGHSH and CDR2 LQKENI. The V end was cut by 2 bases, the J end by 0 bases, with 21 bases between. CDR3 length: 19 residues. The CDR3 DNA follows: TGTGCCAGCTCACCAGTCCAGGGCAATCTAATCACTAGCACAGATACGCAGTATTTT. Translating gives CASSPVQGNLITSTDTQYF. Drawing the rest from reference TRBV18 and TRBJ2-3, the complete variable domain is NAGVMQNPRHLVRRRGQEARLRCSPMKGHSHVYWYRQLPEEGLKFMVYLQKENIIDESGMPKERFSAEFPKEGPSILRIQQVVRGDSAAYFCASSPVQGNLITSTDTQYFGPGTRLTVL.

CDR3 loop: CASSQGAFKGQPQHF. In nucleotides, the CDR3 is TGCGCCAGCAGCCAAGGGGCATTCAAGGGCCAGCCCCAGCATTTT. The chain uses TRBV4-3 and TRBJ1-5; no clear D. Trimming left V 1 base short and J 7 bases short, with 14 bases between. This CDR3 comprises 15 residues. CDR1 LGHNA and CDR2 YSLEER come from the germline V gene.

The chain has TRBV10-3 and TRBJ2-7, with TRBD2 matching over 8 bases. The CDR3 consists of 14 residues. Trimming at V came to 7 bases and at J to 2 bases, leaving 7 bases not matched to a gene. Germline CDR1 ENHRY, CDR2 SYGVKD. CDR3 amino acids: CAITREAGAYEQYF. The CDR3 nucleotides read TGTGCCATCACCCGAGAAGCGGGAGCCTACGAGCAGTACTTC.

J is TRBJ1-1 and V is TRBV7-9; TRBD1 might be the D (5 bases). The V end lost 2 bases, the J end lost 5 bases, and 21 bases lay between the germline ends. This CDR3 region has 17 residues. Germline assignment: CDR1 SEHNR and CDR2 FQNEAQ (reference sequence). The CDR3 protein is CASSLSSSGGRRTEAFF. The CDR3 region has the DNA TGTGCCAGCAGCTTAAGCAGCTCGGGGGGGAGGAGGACTGAAGCTTTCTTT. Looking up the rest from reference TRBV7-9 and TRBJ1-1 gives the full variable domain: DTGVSQNPRHKITKRGQNVTFRCDPISEHNRLYWYRQTLGQGPEFLTYFQNEAQLEKSRLLSDRFSAERPKGSFSTLEIQRTEQGDSAMYLCASSLSSSGGRRTEAFFGQGTRLTVV.

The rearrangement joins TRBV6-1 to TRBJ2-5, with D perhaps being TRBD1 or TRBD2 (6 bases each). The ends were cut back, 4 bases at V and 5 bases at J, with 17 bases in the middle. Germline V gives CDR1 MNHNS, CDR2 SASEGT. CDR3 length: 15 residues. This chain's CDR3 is CASSGSGQNLETQYF. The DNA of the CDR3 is TGTGCCAGCAGTGGTAGCGGACAGAACCTGGAGACCCAGTACTTC.

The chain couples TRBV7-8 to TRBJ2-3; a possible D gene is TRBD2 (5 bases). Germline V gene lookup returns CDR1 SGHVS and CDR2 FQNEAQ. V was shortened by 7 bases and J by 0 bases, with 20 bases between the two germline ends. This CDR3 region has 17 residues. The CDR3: CASTYAGWAVSTDTQYF. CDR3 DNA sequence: TGTGCCAGCACCTACGCGGGCTGGGCAGTTAGCACAGATACGCAGTATTTT.

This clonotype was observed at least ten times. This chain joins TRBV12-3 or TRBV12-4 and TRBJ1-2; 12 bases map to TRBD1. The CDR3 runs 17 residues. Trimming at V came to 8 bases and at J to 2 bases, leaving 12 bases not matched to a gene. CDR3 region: CASHERDRGPINYGYTF. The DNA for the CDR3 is TGTGCCAGCCACGAACGGGACAGGGGGCCCATAAACTATGGCTACACCTTC.

CDR3 coding DNA: TGTGCCAGCAGCGTAAACCCCGGTGCGGGGAGAGCGAACACCGGGGAGCTGTTTTTT. As protein: CASSVNPGAGRANTGELFF. V and J are TRBV9 and TRBJ2-2, with D perhaps TRBD2 (6 bases). Trimming took off 1 base at V and 0 bases at J, with 19 bases between the two ends. CDR1 is SGDLS, CDR2 YYNGEE, per germline. CDR3 length equals 19 residues.

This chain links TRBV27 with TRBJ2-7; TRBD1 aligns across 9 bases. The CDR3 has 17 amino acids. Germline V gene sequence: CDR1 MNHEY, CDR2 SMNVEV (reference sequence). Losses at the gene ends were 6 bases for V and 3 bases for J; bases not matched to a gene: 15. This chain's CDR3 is CASRGDREVSRRYEQYF. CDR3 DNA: TGTGCCAGCAGAGGGGACAGGGAAGTCTCTAGACGCTACGAGCAGTACTTC.

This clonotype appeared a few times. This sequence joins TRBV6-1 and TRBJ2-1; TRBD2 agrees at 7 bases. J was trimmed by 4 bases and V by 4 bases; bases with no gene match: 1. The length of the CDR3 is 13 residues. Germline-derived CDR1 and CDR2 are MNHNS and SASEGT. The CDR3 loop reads CASSAGGYNEQFF. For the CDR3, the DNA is TGTGCCAGCAGTGCGGGAGGTTACAATGAGCAGTTCTTC.

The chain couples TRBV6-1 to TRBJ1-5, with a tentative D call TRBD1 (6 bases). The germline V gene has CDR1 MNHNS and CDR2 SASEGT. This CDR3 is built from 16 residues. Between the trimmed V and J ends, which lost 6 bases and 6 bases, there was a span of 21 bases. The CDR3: CASRPGRGRVGQPQHF. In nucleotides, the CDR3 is TGTGCCAGCAGGCCGGGACGGGGGCGCGTGGGTCAGCCCCAGCATTTT.

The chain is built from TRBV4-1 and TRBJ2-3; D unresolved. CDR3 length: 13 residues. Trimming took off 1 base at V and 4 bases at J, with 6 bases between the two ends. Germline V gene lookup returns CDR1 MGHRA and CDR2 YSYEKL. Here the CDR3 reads CASSQGDPDTQYF. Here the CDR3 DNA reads TGCGCCAGCAGCCAAGGGGATCCAGATACGCAGTATTTT.

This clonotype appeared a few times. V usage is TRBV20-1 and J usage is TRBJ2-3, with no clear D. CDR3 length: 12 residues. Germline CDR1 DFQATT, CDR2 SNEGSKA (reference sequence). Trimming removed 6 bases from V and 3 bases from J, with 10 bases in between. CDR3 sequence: CSALGTTDTQYF. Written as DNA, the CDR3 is TGCAGTGCCCTTGGAACTACAGATACGCAGTATTTT.

DNA for the CDR3: TGTGCCAGCAGCCCGCTATTACTAGCCAAAAACATTCAGTACTTC. Translated, it gives CASSPLLLAKNIQYF. The V gene is TRBV6-2 or TRBV6-3, the J gene TRBJ2-4, with D hard to call. V shed 6 bases and J shed 0 bases, with 12 bases lying between them. The CDR3 sequence is 15 residues long. Germline lookup yields CDR1 MNHEY and CDR2 SVGEGT.

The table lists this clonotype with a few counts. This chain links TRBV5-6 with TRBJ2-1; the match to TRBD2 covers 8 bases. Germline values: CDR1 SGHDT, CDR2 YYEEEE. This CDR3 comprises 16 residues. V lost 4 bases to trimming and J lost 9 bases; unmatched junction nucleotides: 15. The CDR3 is CASSTGYGGGLIEQFF. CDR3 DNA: TGTGCCAGCAGCACCGGCTATGGCGGGGGGCTTATTGAGCAGTTCTTC.

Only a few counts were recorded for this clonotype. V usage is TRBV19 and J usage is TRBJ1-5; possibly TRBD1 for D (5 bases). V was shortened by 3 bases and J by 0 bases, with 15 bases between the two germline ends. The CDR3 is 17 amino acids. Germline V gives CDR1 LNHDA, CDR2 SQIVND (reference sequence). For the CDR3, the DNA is TGTGCCAGTAGTATTAGTAAGACAGACAATAGCAATCAGCCCCAGCATTTT. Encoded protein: CASSISKTDNSNQPQHF.

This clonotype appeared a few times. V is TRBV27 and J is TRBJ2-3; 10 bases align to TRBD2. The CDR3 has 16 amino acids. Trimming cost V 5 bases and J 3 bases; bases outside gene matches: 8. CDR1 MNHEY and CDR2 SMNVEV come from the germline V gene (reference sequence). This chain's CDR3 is CASSRLAGVLTDTQYF. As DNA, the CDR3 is TGTGCCAGCAGTAGGCTAGCGGGAGTCTTGACAGATACGCAGTATTTT.

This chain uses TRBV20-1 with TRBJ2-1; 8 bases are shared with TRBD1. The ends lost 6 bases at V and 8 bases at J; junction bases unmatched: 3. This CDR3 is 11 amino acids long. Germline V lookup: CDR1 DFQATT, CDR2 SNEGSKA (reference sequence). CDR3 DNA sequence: TGCAGTGCAGCAGGGGGCTATGAGCAGTTCTTC. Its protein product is CSAAGGYEQFF.

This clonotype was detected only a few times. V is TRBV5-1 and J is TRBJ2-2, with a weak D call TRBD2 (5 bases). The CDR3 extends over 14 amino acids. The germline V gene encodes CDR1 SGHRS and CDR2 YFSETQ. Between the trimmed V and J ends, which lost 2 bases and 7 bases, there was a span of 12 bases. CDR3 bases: TGCGCCAGCAGCTTCAGCGAACGGGGCGGGGAGCTGTTTTTT. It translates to CASSFSERGGELFF.

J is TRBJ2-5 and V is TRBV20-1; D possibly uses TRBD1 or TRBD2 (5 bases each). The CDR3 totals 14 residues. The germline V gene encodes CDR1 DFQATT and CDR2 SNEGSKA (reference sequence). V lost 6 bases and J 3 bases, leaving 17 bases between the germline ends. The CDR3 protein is CSAERGPAEETQYF. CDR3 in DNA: TGCAGTGCGGAAAGGGGACCAGCGGAAGAGACCCAGTACTTC.

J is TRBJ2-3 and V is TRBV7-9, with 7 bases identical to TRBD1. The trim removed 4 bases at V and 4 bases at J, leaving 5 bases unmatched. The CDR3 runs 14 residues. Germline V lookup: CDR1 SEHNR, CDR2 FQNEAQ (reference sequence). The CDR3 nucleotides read TGTGCCAGCAGCTCACAGGGGAGCGCAGATACGCAGTATTTT. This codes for CASSSQGSADTQYF.